A single sample gave rise to the 14 T cell receptor beta chains below, sequenced in a study of T-cell reconstitution after alpha-beta-depleted transplantation in children. A library of TCRbeta sequences, prepared with unique molecular identifiers, was generated. MiXCR, applied by TCRdb to the PCR reads, yields one record per CDR3 protein. The sample has about 160,000 distinct CDR3 sequences, more than 9.5% seen once. Sequenced here: PBMCs, sampled before TCRalphabeta/CD19-depleted stem cell transplant. The source is a boy aged 2 to 10 with acute myeloid leukemia, due to receive a stem cell transplant.

The table lists this clonotype with many counts. V usage is TRBV4-1 and J usage is TRBJ1-2; no reliable D call. V lost 3 bases, J lost 6 bases, and 11 bases lay in between. CDR1 is MGHRA, CDR2 YSYEKL, per germline. The CDR3 covers 13 residues. DNA for the CDR3: TGCGCCAGCAGCCATTCCGACGGGAATGGCTACACCTTC. Its protein product is CASSHSDGNGYTF.

This clonotype was recorded many times. The V and J genes are TRBV5-6 and TRBJ2-1; 8 bases fit TRBD1. V shed 2 bases and J 7 bases; nucleotides not matched to a gene: 11. The CDR3 spans 16 residues. The germline V gene has CDR1 SGHDT and CDR2 YYEEEE. The CDR3 coding sequence is TGTGCCAGCAGCTTTCCCCGAACAGGGGGGATAAATGAGCAGTTCTTC. It codes for CASSFPRTGGINEQFF.

This clonotype was found many times. The rearrangement links TRBV5-8 to TRBJ2-5; 12 bases are shared with TRBD2. V trimming: 4 bases; J trimming: 2 bases; junction bases outside the gene matches: 3. The CDR3 is 15 residues long. The germline CDR1 and CDR2 sequences are SGHTS and YDEGEE. In DNA form, the CDR3 reads TGTGCCAGCAGCCAACTAGCGGGGGGACAAGAGACCCAGTACTTC. Translated: CASSQLAGGQETQYF.

The table lists this clonotype with a few counts. Given a much more abundant clone one base away, this may be a read error. The chain has TRBV20-1 and TRBJ2-3, with 15 nucleotides matching TRBD2. The CDR3 sequence is 17 residues long. Germline assignment: CDR1 DFQATT and CDR2 SNEGSKA (reference sequence). DNA of the CDR3: TGCTGTGTGGACCGGACTAGCGGGAGGGTCGGCACAGATACGCAGTATTTT. Encoded protein: CCVDRTSGRVGTDTQYF.

This clonotype was counted ten times or more. J is TRBJ2-5 and V is TRBV6-1; D not certain. V was trimmed by 4 bases and J by 4 bases, leaving 13 bases between them. Germline-derived CDR1 and CDR2 are MNHNS and SASEGT. CDR3 size: 14 residues. The CDR3 bases are TGTGCCAGCAGTGGGTTGTCAGGTGGAGAGACCCAGTACTTC. Its translation: CASSGLSGGETQYF.

This clonotype was seen at least ten times. The chain employs TRBV7-9 and TRBJ2-3; TRBD1 matches 9 bases. Germline V gene sequence: CDR1 SEHNR, CDR2 FQNEAQ (reference sequence). Trimming took 5 bases from V and 5 from J; bases not matched to a gene: 8. This CDR3 is 15 amino acids long. DNA for the CDR3: TGTGCCAGCAGCCCTACAGGGGGCCACGTAGATACGCAGTATTTT. Its protein product is CASSPTGGHVDTQYF.

The table lists this clonotype with many counts. This sequence joins TRBV10-3 and TRBJ1-1; 7 bases are shared with TRBD1. The J segment lost 5 bases and the V segment lost 8 bases, leaving 14 bases of the junction unmatched. Germline-derived CDR1 and CDR2 are ENHRY and SYGVKD. CDR3 length: 15 amino acids. CDR3 sequence (DNA): TGTGCCATCGGCCGACAGGGAGTAAGGAAAACTGAAGCTTTCTTT. This sequence encodes CAIGRQGVRKTEAFF.

This clonotype was seen ten or more times. The chain carries TRBV12-3 or TRBV12-4 and TRBJ2-1, with 11 bases fitting TRBD2. V shed 2 bases, J shed 10 bases, and the junction held 7 bases outside the gene matches. The length of the CDR3 is 15 residues. The CDR3: CASSLTGLAENEQFF. The CDR3 nucleotides are TGTGCCAGCAGTTTAACGGGACTAGCGGAAAACGAGCAGTTCTTC.

By sample fraction, this clonotype is medium-sized. The chain recombines TRBV28 with TRBJ2-3; D might be TRBD2 (6 bases). The CDR3 runs 15 residues. The germline gives CDR1 MDHEN, CDR2 SYDVKM. Trimming took 5 bases from V and 3 from J, leaving 15 bases between them. The CDR3 nucleotides are TGTGCCAGCAGTACCCCGACTAGTTTAACAGATACGCAGTATTTT. The encoded protein is CASSTPTSLTDTQYF.

This clonotype was counted at least ten times. V usage is TRBV3-1 and J usage is TRBJ2-3; possible D gene TRBD2, 6 bases. CDR1 is LGHDT and CDR2 is YNNKEL in the germline V gene (reference sequence). Trimming took 5 bases from V and 3 from J, leaving 24 bases between them. This CDR3 contains 18 residues. CDR3 sequence reads: CASSNASEPVYETDTQYF. The CDR3 region has the DNA TGTGCCAGCAGCAACGCTAGCGAACCCGTTTATGAAACAGATACGCAGTATTTT.

Many counts were recorded for this clonotype. The V call is TRBV6-1, the J call TRBJ2-7, with 13 bases aligning to TRBD2. The CDR3 runs 16 residues. V lost 5 bases to trimming and J lost 5 bases; unmatched junction nucleotides: 9. Germline CDR1 MNHNS, CDR2 SASEGT. The CDR3 region has the DNA TGTGCCAGCAGTCCTGGGGGACTAGCGGGATCCCACGAGCAGTACTTC. Protein: CASSPGGLAGSHEQYF.

This clonotype has a count of ten or more. The chain carries TRBV20-1 and TRBJ2-5; 9 bases agree with TRBD1. Per the germline V gene, CDR1 is DFQATT and CDR2 is SNEGSKA (reference sequence). The CDR3 loop spans 14 amino acids. The V and J ends lost 2 bases and 5 bases, in that order; junction bases with no gene match: 6. The CDR3 DNA reads as TGCAGTGCTAGACCCCCGGGACAGGGTGAGACCCAGTACTTC. Translating gives CSARPPGQGETQYF.

This clonotype was detected ten times or more. V gene TRBV6-5 combines with J gene TRBJ1-6; D is unresolved. V gave up 0 bases and J gave up 8 bases, with 8 bases separating them. Germline V gene data show CDR1 as MNHEY and CDR2 as SVGAGI. The CDR3 spans 14 residues. The CDR3 loop reads CASSYSNRDSPLHF. The CDR3, as DNA: TGTGCCAGCAGTTACTCGAATCGAGATTCACCCCTCCACTTT.

This clonotype was detected many times. This sequence joins TRBV20-1 and TRBJ2-3, with TRBD1 matching 10 bases. CDR1 DFQATT and CDR2 SNEGSKA come from the germline V gene (reference sequence). The CDR3 is 15 amino acids. Trimming at V came to 3 bases and at J to 1 base, leaving 4 bases not matched to a gene. This CDR3 reads CSASFGTGGTDTQYF. The CDR3 DNA is TGCAGTGCTAGTTTCGGGACAGGGGGCACAGATACGCAGTATTTT.